This TCR beta chain was retrieved from a study of OX40 agonist ivuxolimab in advanced cancers. Across the study: The study enrolled dose-escalation patients with hepatocellular carcinoma, melanoma, renal cell or head and neck cancer.

Per germline, CDR1 KGHSH and CDR2 LQKENI. The germline V and J ends were trimmed by 2 bases and 5 bases, with 12 bases remaining between them. The CDR3 consists of 14 residues. Sequencing used immunoSEQ multiplex PCR; TCRdb keeps in-frame clones, though not all of them. The sample consists of 68,000 or so clones, 65% to 90% of them appearing once. In its sample, this clone was seen once. The sequence derives from an adult with an advanced solid tumor such as melanoma, head and neck, liver or kidney cancer. This chain connects TRBV18 to TRBJ1-1; D unresolved. Here the sequenced sample was CD4+ or CD8+ T cells sorted from blood, taken in a trial of the OX40 agonist ivuxolimab. CDR3 sequence: CASSPGTSETEAFF. The CDR3 DNA reads as TGTGCCAGCTCACCAGGCACAAGCGAAACTGAAGCTTTCTTT. Together with reference TRBV18 and TRBJ1-1, the CDR3 gives the full variable domain: NAGVMQNPRHLVRRRGQEARLRCSPMKGHSHVYWYRQLPEEGLKFMVYLQKENIIDESGMPKERFSAEFPKEGPSILRIQQVVRGDSAAYFCASSPGTSETEAFFGQGTRLTVV.